Each of the 30 T cell receptor beta chains below was sequenced from the same sample in a study of blood T cells in healthy people across ages. Next came a second PCR, run for about 7 to 12 cycles, which used a sample-barcoded 5' primer along with a J-beta primer mix. TCRdb called the 5' RACE reads again in MiXCR, with one record for every CDR3 protein. The sample carries over 1,500,000 distinct CDR3 sequences, more than 35% recorded once. Sample: blood. Source of these receptors: a human donor in good health.

The chain combines TRBV24-1 with TRBJ2-7, with 8 bases that match TRBD1. In germline, CDR1 is KGHDR, CDR2 SFDVKD. The junction had 6 bases not matched to a gene; V was cut back by 4 bases and J by 2 bases. There are 15 residues in the CDR3. CDR3 DNA: TGTGCCACCAGTGACCCGGACAGGGCCCCCTACGAGCAGTACTTC. This gives the protein CATSDPDRAPYEQYF.

This clonotype came up a few times. The V gene is TRBV20-1, the J gene TRBJ1-6; 9 bases fit TRBD1. This CDR3 region has 21 residues. Germline CDR1 and CDR2: DFQATT and SNEGSKA (reference sequence). V lost 0 bases and J lost 2; bases outside the gene matches: 17. CDR3: CSARDKLPGQGTNPYNSPLHF. The CDR3 nucleotides are TGCAGTGCTAGAGACAAACTACCGGGACAGGGAACCAACCCCTATAATTCACCCCTCCACTTT.

V and J are TRBV15 and TRBJ2-1; TRBD1 might be the D (8 bases). Per the germline V gene, CDR1 is LNHNV and CDR2 is YYDKDF (reference sequence). CDR3 length: 15 residues. With 5 bases removed from V and 5 bases from J, the gap between germline ends came to 16 bases. CDR3 nucleotide sequence: TGTGCCACCAGCCGCCGACAGGGGAGGGACAATGAGCAGTTCTTC. Translating it yields CATSRRQGRDNEQFF.

This clonotype was counted a few times. CDR3 coding DNA: TGTGCCAGCAGGGGCGGGGCTAACTATGGCTACACCTTC. Residues: CASRGGANYGYTF. This rearrangement joins TRBV4-2 to TRBJ1-2; D unresolved. In germline, CDR1 is LGHNA, CDR2 YNFKEQ. The V and J ends lost 6 bases and 0 bases respectively, with 8 bases between them. The CDR3 loop spans 13 amino acids.

The CDR3 bases are TGCGCCAGCAGCTTGTGGGCCCAATCTGAGGGGGCCTCCTACGAGCAGTACTTC. It specifies CASSLWAQSEGASYEQYF. The chain links TRBV5-1 to TRBJ2-7; 7 nucleotides match TRBD1. Germline V CDR1 and CDR2: SGHRS, YFSETQ. With 1 base clipped from V and 0 bases from J, the junction kept 13 bases outside the gene matches. This CDR3 is 18 amino acids long.

The sample holds a few counts of this clonotype. The CDR3, as DNA: TGCGCCAGCAGCTCTAGACTAGCGGGGATCCACAATGAGCAGTTCTTC. It translates to CASSSRLAGIHNEQFF. This chain uses TRBV5-1 with TRBJ2-1; 11 positions agree with TRBD2. Germline CDR1 reads SGHRS; CDR2 reads YFSETQ. CDR3 size: 16 residues. V shed 3 bases and J 5 bases; nucleotides not matched to a gene: 7.

This clonotype turned up a few times. The chain couples TRBV7-3 to TRBJ2-1, with TRBD1 identical over 9 bases. CDR1 SGHTA and CDR2 FQGTGA come from the germline V gene. Unmatched junction bases numbered 8, after V lost 0 bases and J lost 5 bases. This CDR3 region has 17 residues. DNA of the CDR3: TGTGCCAGCAGCTTAACTGTGGGGGACAGGGTGAACAATGAGCAGTTCTTC. Translation gives CASSLTVGDRVNNEQFF. The full variable domain, rest sourced from reference TRBV7-3 and TRBJ2-1, is GAGVSQTPSNKVTEKGKYVELRCDPISGHTALYWYRQSLGQGPEFLIYFQGTGAADDSGLPNDRFFAVRPEGSVSTLKIQRTERGDSAVYLCASSLTVGDRVNNEQFFGPGTRLTVL.

This clonotype was seen only a few times. The V and J genes are TRBV5-1 and TRBJ1-2; 7 bases agree with TRBD1. The germline gives CDR1 SGHRS, CDR2 YFSETQ. This CDR3 has 15 residues. V shed 4 bases, J shed 4 bases, and the junction held 10 bases outside the gene matches. DNA for the CDR3: TGCGCCAGCAGCCCAACCCGGGACAGAGGCTATGGCTACACCTTC. It encodes CASSPTRDRGYGYTF.

In its sample, this clonotype was seen a few times. The chain recombines TRBV27 with TRBJ2-5; either TRBD1 or TRBD2 may supply D (6 bases each). Germline-derived CDR1 and CDR2 are MNHEY and SMNVEV (reference sequence). V lost 6 bases, J lost 4 bases, and 21 bases lay in between. CDR3 length equals 16 residues. Written as DNA, the CDR3 is TGTGCCAGCAGAGAGGGGGGCAGGGCGGGCTTAGAGACCCAGTACTTC. Translation gives CASREGGRAGLETQYF.

CDR3 sequence reads: CSVETPVGSYNEQFF. CDR3 bases: TGCAGCGTTGAAACACCCGTAGGGTCCTACAATGAGCAGTTCTTC. The gene calls are TRBV29-1 and TRBJ2-1; D remains ambiguous. V lost 2 bases, J lost 1 base, and 12 bases lay in between. CDR1 SQVTM and CDR2 ANQGSEA come from the germline V gene. The CDR3 length is 15 residues.

This chain uses TRBV5-6 with TRBJ2-5; D is possibly TRBD2 (5 bases). The CDR3 length is 13 residues. CDR1 is SGHDT, CDR2 YYEEEE, per germline. V lost 4 bases, J lost 4 bases, and 11 bases lay in between. The CDR3 here is CASSLLVLETQYF. The CDR3 coding sequence is TGTGCCAGCAGCCTACTAGTCTTAGAGACCCAGTACTTC.

The chain links TRBV2 to TRBJ1-6, with 9 bases fitting TRBD1. The CDR3 extends over 19 amino acids. Germline V gene sequence: CDR1 SNHLY, CDR2 FYNNEI. V shed 0 bases and J 7 bases; nucleotides not matched to a gene: 13. The CDR3 nucleotides read TGTGCCAGCAGTGAAGCGCGTAGGACAGGGGTCCCCGAAAATTCACCCCTCCACTTT. This translates into CASSEARRTGVPENSPLHF.

The chain has TRBV5-5 and TRBJ2-7; 7 nucleotides align to TRBD1. Germline CDR1 and CDR2: SGHKS and YYEKEE (reference sequence). The CDR3 loop spans 15 amino acids. The J segment lost 2 bases and the V segment lost 5 bases, leaving 10 bases of the junction unmatched. In nucleotides, the CDR3 is TGTGCCAGCAGTGAACCGGGACAGTCGACCTACGAGCAGTACTTC. Amino acid sequence: CASSEPGQSTYEQYF.

This clonotype has only a few counts. V gene TRBV5-1 combines with J gene TRBJ2-1; D is perhaps TRBD2 (5 bases). Near its end, the DNA agrees better with TRBJ2-7, so the J call may be wrong. The length of the CDR3 is 17 residues. Germline V gene sequence: CDR1 SGHRS, CDR2 YFSETQ. In nucleotides, the CDR3 is TGCGCCAGCAGCGGGCATGCAACAGTGGACTCCTACAATGAGCAGTACTTC. Protein sequence: CASSGHATVDSYNEQYF.

The chain links TRBV5-1 to TRBJ1-2; no clear D. From germline, CDR1 is SGHRS and CDR2 YFSETQ. V lost 4 bases and J 1 base, leaving 11 bases between the germline ends. The CDR3 covers 14 residues. CDR3 sequence reads: CASSPGISNYGYTF. CDR3 nucleotides: TGCGCCAGCAGCCCCGGGATTAGTAACTATGGCTACACCTTC.

The chain uses TRBV14 and TRBJ2-3; 8 nucleotides line up with TRBD2. Germline CDR1 SGHDN, CDR2 FVKESK. The CDR3 runs to 17 residues. Germline trimming cut 3 bases from V and 1 base from J; bases unmatched to any gene: 9. The CDR3 nucleotides are TGTGCCAGCAGCCACCGGCGGGGGGTTGGAGGCACAGATACGCAGTATTTT. This gives the protein CASSHRRGVGGTDTQYF.

This clonotype was counted between two and nine times. The chain has TRBV27 and TRBJ2-5; 9 nucleotides align to TRBD1. The DNA matches TRBJ2-7 better at its end, which makes the J call doubtful. Germline loops: CDR1 MNHEY, CDR2 SMNVEV (reference sequence). The CDR3 sequence is 14 residues long. The CDR3 DNA sequence: TGTGCCAGCAGACCGGACAGGGGTCCCCACGAGCAGTACTTC. The encoded protein is CASRPDRGPHEQYF.

The CDR3 is CSVPLWESTVSNYGYTF. Here the CDR3 DNA reads TGCAGCGTGCCACTCTGGGAGTCAACCGTTTCCAACTATGGCTACACCTTC. The chain carries TRBV29-1 and TRBJ1-2; D call uncertain. CDR3 size: 17 residues. CDR1 and CDR2 from the germline V gene are SQVTM and ANQGSEA. Trimming removed 6 bases from V and 2 bases from J, with 25 bases in between.

This clonotype came up a few times. This chain joins TRBV6-2 or TRBV6-3 and TRBJ2-7; maybe TRBD2 (5 bases). Germline V gene lookup returns CDR1 MNHEY and CDR2 SVGEGT. This CDR3 is built from 14 residues. V was clipped by 7 bases and J by 5 bases, with 18 bases between them. CDR3 loop: CASISGEGVHEQYF. In nucleotides, the CDR3 is TGTGCCAGCATCTCAGGTGAGGGAGTCCACGAGCAGTACTTC.

This clonotype was detected only a few times. The J gene is TRBJ2-3, the V gene TRBV12-3 or TRBV12-4, with 10 bases aligning to TRBD2. V was pared by 8 bases and J by 6 bases, with 14 bases of the junction left unmatched. The CDR3 is made up of 16 amino acids. CDR3 loop: CASAWNSGGFRDTQYF. The CDR3, as DNA: TGTGCCAGCGCCTGGAATAGCGGGGGGTTCAGGGATACGCAGTATTTT.

This rearrangement joins TRBV7-2 to TRBJ2-6; a weak D match, TRBD1 (5 bases). Germline V gives CDR1 SGHTA, CDR2 FQGNSA. V was cut by 6 bases and J by 1 base, with 13 bases left in between. The CDR3 length is 16 residues. CDR3 sequence reads: CASRDTRASGANVLTF. DNA for the CDR3: TGTGCCAGCAGAGATACCAGGGCTTCTGGGGCCAACGTCCTGACTTTC.

Concerning this clonotype itself: Its ends do not fully match the called genes, so a read error is possible. The chain joins TRBV7-2 to TRBJ2-3; 11 positions agree with TRBD2. Germline-derived CDR1 and CDR2 are SGHTA and FQGNSA. The CDR3 loop spans 17 amino acids. The CDR3 DNA reads as TGTGCCAGCAGCTCCCAGGGTAGCGGGGGGGCTATAGATGCGCAGTATTTT. It specifies CASSSQGSGGAIDAQYF.

This clonotype was seen at least ten times. The chain links TRBV7-2 to TRBJ2-4; 8 nucleotides line up with TRBD1. The V and J ends lost 5 bases and 4 bases, in that order; junction bases with no gene match: 4. The germline V gene has CDR1 SGHTA and CDR2 FQGNSA. This CDR3 has 14 amino acids. In DNA form, the CDR3 reads TGTGCCAGCAGCCCGGGACAGGCTAAAAACATTCAGTACTTC. As protein: CASSPGQAKNIQYF.

The chain is built from TRBV21-1 and TRBJ2-1; the table's D call TRBD1 went unverified against the DNA. TRBV21-1 is a documented pseudogene. The CDR3 length is 16 residues. Here the CDR3 DNA reads TGTGCCAGCAGCATAAAAGCGGCCCCGACCAGAGGGGAGCAGTTCTTC. Amino acid sequence: CASSIKAAPTRGEQFF.

CDR3 sequence: CASSSGTNQQYF. CDR3 DNA sequence: TGTGCCAGCAGTTCCGGGACTAACCAGCAGTACTTC. The gene calls are TRBV7-2 and TRBJ2-7, with 7 bases matching TRBD2. V lost 6 bases, J lost 8 bases, and 7 bases stayed unmatched. The germline V gene encodes CDR1 SGHTA and CDR2 FQGNSA. The CDR3 covers 12 residues.

The CDR3 loop reads CASSYEGGSFNEQFF. The CDR3, as DNA: TGTGCCAGCAGTTATGAGGGGGGAAGTTTCAATGAGCAGTTCTTC. The chain combines TRBV6-5 with TRBJ2-1; TRBD1 or TRBD2 may be the D gene (6 bases each). Germline CDR1 and CDR2: MNHEY and SVGAGI. This CDR3 contains 15 residues. The V and J ends lost 3 bases and 6 bases respectively, with 15 bases between them.

The DNA of the CDR3 is TGCGCCAGCGGGGGCGCAGAGAACACTGAAGCTTTCTTT. Translating it yields CASGGAENTEAFF. The rearrangement links TRBV5-1 to TRBJ1-1, with a weak D call TRBD1 (6 bases). V lost 7 bases to trimming and J lost 1 base, with 11 bases between them. CDR3 length: 13 amino acids. Germline lookup yields CDR1 SGHRS and CDR2 YFSETQ.

The chain uses TRBV20-1 and TRBJ2-5, with D unresolved. Germline V gene data show CDR1 as DFQATT and CDR2 as SNEGSKA (reference sequence). This CDR3 has 14 residues. Trimming took off 0 bases at V and 0 bases at J, with 8 bases between the two ends. The CDR3 nucleotides read TGCAGTGCTAGAGATGTGAAGGACCAAGAGACCCAGTACTTC. Translation gives CSARDVKDQETQYF.

This chain joins TRBV12-3 or TRBV12-4 and TRBJ2-1; TRBD2 agrees at 8 bases. This CDR3 has 17 amino acids. V lost 5 bases to trimming and J lost 5 bases; unmatched junction nucleotides: 14. The chain's CDR3 is CASSPLLGRGDDNEQFF. CDR3 DNA sequence: TGTGCCAGCAGTCCCCTTCTAGGGCGGGGGGATGACAATGAGCAGTTCTTC.

V usage is TRBV20-1 and J usage is TRBJ2-3, with 8 bases aligning to TRBD1. With V trimmed by 5 bases and J by 4 bases, 5 bases remained unmatched. Germline V CDR1 and CDR2: DFQATT, SNEGSKA (reference sequence). The CDR3 covers 13 residues. The CDR3 region is CSAPGQAADTQYF. CDR3 DNA: TGCAGTGCTCCGGGACAGGCCGCAGATACGCAGTATTTT.